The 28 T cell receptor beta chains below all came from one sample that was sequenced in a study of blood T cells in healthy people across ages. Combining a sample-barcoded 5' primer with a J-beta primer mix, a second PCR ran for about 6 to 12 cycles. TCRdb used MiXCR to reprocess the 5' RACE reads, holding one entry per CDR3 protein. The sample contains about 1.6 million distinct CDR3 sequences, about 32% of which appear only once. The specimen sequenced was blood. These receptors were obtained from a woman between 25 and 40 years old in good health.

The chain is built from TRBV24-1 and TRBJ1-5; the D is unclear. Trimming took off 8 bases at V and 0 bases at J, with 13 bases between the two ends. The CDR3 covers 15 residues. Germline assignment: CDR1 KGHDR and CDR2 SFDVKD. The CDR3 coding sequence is TGTGCCACCACAGGTGACGGAGATAGCAATCAGCCCCAGCATTTT. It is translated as CATTGDGDSNQPQHF.

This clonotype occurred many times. The CDR3 DNA reads TGCGCCAGCAGCCCGCGGGACGGCACTAACTATGGCTACACCTTC. Protein: CASSPRDGTNYGYTF. The chain uses TRBV4-1 and TRBJ1-2, with a weak D call TRBD1 (5 bases). The CDR3 consists of 15 residues. The germline V and J ends were trimmed by 4 bases and 0 bases, with 12 bases remaining between them. Germline lookup yields CDR1 MGHRA and CDR2 YSYEKL.

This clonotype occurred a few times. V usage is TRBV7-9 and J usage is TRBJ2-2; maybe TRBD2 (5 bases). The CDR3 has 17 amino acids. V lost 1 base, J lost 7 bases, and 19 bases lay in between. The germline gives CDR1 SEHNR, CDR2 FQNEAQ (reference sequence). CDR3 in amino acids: CASSLVPDSRADGELFF. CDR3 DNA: TGTGCCAGCAGCTTAGTCCCAGACTCTAGAGCGGACGGGGAGCTGTTTTTT.

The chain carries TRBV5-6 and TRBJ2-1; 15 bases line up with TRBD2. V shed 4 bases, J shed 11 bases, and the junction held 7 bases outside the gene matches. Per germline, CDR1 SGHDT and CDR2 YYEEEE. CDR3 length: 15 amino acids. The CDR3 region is CASSRTSGRAEQQFF. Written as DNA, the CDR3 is TGTGCCAGCAGCCGGACTAGCGGGAGGGCCGAGCAGCAGTTCTTC.

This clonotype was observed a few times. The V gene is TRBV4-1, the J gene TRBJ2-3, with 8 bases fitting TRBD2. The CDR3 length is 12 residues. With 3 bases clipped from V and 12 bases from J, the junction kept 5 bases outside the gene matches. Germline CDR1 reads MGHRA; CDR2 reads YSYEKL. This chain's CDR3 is CASSQQTSAQYF. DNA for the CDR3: TGCGCCAGCAGCCAGCAGACTAGCGCACAGTATTTT.

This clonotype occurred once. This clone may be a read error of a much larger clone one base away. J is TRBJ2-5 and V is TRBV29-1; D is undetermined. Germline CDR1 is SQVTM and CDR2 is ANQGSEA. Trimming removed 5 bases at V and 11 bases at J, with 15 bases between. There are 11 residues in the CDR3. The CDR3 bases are TGCAGCGTTATAAACTCCTACGTGCAGTACTTC. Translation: CSVINSYVQYF.

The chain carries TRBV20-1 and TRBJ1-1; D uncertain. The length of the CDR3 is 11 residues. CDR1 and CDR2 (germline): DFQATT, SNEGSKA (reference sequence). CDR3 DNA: TGCAGCCTCAGAGGGAACACTGAAGCTTTCTTT. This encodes CSLRGNTEAFF.

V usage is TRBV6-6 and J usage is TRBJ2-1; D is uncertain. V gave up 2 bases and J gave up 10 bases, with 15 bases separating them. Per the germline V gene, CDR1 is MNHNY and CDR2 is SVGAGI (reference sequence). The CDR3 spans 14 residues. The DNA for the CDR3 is TGTGCCAGCAGTTACACCCCATTAGTGGCGGAGCAGTTCTTC. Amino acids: CASSYTPLVAEQFF.

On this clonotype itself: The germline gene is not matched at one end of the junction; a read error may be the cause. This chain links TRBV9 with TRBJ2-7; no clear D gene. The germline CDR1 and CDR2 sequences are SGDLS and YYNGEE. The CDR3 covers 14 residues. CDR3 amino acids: CTSSVDIGQGKQYF. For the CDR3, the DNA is TGTACCAGCAGCGTAGATATAGGGCAAGGGAAGCAGTACTTC.

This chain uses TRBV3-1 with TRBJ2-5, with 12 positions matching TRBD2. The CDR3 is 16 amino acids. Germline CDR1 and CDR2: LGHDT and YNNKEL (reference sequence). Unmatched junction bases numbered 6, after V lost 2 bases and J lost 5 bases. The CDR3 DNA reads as TGTGCCAGCAGCCAAATCCTAGCGGGGGGGGAGGAGACCCAGTACTTC. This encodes CASSQILAGGEETQYF.

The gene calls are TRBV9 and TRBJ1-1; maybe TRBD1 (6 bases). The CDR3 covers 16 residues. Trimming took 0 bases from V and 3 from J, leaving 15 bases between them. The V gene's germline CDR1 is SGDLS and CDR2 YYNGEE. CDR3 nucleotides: TGTGCCAGCAGCGTAGGCAGTGTGGGGGGCCACACTGAAGCTTTCTTT. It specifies CASSVGSVGGHTEAFF.

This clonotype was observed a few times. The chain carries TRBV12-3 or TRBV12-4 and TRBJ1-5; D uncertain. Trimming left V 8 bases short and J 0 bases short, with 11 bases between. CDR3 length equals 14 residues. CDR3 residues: CASLFHGSNQPQHF. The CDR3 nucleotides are TGTGCCAGCTTATTCCACGGTAGCAATCAGCCCCAGCATTTT.

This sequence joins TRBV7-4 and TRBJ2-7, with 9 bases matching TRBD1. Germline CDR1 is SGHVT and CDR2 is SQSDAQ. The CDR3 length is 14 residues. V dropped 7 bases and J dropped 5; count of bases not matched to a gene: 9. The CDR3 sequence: CASTSPDRGHEQYF. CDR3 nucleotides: TGTGCCAGCACCTCCCCGGACAGGGGCCACGAGCAGTACTTC.

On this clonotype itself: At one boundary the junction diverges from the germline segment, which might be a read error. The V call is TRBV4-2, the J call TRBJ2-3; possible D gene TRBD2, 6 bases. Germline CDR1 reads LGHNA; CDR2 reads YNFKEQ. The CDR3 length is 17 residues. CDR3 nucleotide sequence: TGTGCCAGCAGCCAAGATTCCGGGCGGGAACTCACAGATACGCGGTATTTT. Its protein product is CASSQDSGRELTDTRYF.

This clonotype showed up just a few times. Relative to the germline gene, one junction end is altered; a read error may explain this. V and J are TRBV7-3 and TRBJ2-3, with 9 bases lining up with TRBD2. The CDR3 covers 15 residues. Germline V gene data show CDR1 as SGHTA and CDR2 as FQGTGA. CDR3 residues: CASSLTSGQTDTQYF. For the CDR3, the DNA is TGTGCCAGCAGCCTAACTAGCGGGCAAACAGATACGCAGTATTTT.

CDR3 sequence reads: CSARGQAWNTEAFF. The DNA of the CDR3 is TGCAGTGCACGAGGACAGGCCTGGAACACTGAAGCTTTCTTT. The chain links TRBV20-1 to TRBJ1-1, with 7 bases that match TRBD1. The CDR3 is made up of 14 amino acids. V lost 6 bases, J lost 1 base, and 8 bases stayed unmatched. CDR1 DFQATT and CDR2 SNEGSKA come from the germline V gene (reference sequence).

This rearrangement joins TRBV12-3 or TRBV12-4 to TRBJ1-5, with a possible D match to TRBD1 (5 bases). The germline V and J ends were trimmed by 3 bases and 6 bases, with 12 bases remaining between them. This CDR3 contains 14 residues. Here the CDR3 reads CASSLNWGGQPQHF. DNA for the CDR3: TGTGCCAGCAGTTTGAACTGGGGGGGTCAGCCCCAGCATTTT.

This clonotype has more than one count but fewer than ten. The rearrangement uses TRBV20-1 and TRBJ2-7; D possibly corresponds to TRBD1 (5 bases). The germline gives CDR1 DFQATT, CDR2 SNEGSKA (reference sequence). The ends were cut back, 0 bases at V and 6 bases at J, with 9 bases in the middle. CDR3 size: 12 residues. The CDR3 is CSARDRASEQYF. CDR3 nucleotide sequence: TGCAGTGCTAGAGACAGGGCTAGCGAGCAGTACTTC.

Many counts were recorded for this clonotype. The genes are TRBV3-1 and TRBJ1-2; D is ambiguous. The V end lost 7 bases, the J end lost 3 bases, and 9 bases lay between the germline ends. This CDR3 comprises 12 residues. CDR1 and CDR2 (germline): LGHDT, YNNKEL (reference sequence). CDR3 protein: CASTGKDYGYTF. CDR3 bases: TGTGCCAGCACCGGGAAGGACTATGGCTACACCTTC.

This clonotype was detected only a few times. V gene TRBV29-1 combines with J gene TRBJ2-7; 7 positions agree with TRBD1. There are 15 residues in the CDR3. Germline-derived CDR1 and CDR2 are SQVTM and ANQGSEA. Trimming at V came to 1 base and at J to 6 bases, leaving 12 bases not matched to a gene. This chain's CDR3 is CSVEAATGRVREQYF. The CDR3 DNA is TGCAGCGTTGAAGCGGCGACAGGGAGAGTGCGCGAGCAGTACTTC.

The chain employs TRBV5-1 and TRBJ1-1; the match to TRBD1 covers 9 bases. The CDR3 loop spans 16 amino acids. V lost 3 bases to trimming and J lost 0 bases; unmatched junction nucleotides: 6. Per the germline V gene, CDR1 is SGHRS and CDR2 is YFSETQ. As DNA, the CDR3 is TGCGCCAGCAGCTGGGGGACAGGGAACCTGAACACTGAAGCTTTCTTT. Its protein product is CASSWGTGNLNTEAFF.

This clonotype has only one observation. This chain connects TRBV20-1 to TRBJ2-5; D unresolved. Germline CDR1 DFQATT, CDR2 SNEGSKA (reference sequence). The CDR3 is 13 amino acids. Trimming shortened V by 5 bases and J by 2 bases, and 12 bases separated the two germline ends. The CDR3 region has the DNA TGCAGTGCTTTCTCAGCCGTACAAGAGACCCAGTACTTC. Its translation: CSAFSAVQETQYF.

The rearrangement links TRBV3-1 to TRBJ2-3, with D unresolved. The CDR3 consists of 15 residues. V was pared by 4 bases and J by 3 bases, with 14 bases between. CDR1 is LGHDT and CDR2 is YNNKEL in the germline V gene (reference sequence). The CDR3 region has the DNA TGTGCCAGCAGCCGCCGAAGGTTTGGTACAGATACGCAGTATTTT. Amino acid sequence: CASSRRRFGTDTQYF.

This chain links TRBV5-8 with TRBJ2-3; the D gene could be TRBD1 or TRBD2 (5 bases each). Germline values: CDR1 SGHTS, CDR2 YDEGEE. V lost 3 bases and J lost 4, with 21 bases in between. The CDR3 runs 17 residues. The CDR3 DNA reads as TGTGCCAGCAGCTCCGGACGGGGTGACAGCGAAGCAGATACGCAGTATTTT. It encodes CASSSGRGDSEADTQYF.

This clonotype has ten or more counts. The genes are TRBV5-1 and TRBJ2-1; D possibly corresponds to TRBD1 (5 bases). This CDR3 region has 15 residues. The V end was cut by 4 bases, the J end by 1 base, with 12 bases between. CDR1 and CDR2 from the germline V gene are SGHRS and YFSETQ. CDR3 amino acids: CASSRGRRSYNEQFF. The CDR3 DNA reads TGCGCCAGCAGCAGGGGCAGGAGATCCTACAATGAGCAGTTCTTC.

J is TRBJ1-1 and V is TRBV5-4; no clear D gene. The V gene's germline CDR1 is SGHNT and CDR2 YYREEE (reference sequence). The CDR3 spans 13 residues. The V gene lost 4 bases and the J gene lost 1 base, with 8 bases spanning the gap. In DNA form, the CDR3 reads TGTGCCAGCAGCACGCCCTCGAACACTGAAGCTTTCTTT. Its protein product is CASSTPSNTEAFF.

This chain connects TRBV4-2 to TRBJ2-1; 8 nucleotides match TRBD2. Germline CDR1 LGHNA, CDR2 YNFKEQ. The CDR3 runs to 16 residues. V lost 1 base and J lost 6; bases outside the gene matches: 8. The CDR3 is CASSQVGRGGINEQFF. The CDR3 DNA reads TGTGCCAGCAGCCAAGTAGGACGGGGGGGTATCAATGAGCAGTTCTTC.

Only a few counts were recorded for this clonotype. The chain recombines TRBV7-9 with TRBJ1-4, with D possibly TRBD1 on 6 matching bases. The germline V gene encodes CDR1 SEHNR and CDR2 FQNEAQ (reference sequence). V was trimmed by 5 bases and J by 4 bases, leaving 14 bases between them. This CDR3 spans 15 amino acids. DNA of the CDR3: TGTGCCAGCAGCCGTGAGACAGGAATTAATGAAAAACTGTTTTTT. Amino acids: CASSRETGINEKLFF. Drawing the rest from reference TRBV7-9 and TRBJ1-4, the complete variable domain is DTGVSQNPRHKITKRGQNVTFRCDPISEHNRLYWYRQTLGQGPEFLTYFQNEAQLEKSRLLSDRFSAERPKGSFSTLEIQRTEQGDSAMYLCASSRETGINEKLFFGSGTQLSVL.